A selection of T cell receptor beta chains follows, all from one sample in a study of blood T cell repertoires in COVID-19. TCRdb's copy holds only in-frame clones and misses some; the assay was immunoSEQ multiplex PCR. The sample lists about 80,000 clones, 76% occurring once. Sequencing used peripheral blood. These receptors came from a man in his 70s with active or convalescent COVID-19. Each CDR3 is given with its conserved first and last residue. A D gene is named only where the DNA matches it firmly. Expanded clones are given a class, and other clones once, few, many or no size at all.

CDR3nt	CDR3aa	v_gene	d_gene	j_gene	abundance
TGTGCCAGCAGTCCCTTGGGACAGCCCGCCCTGGGCTACACCTTC	CASSPLGQPALGYTF	TRBV27	TRBD1	TRBJ1-2	NA
TGTGCCAGCACAGGGACAGGCCTCCACTCTGGAAACACCATATATTTT	CASTGTGLHSGNTIYF	TRBV2	TRBD1	TRBJ1-3	NA
TGTGCCAGCAGTGAGGGAGACCATTACACCGGGGAGCTGTTTTTT	CASSEGDHYTGELFF	TRBV2	NA	TRBJ2-2	NA
TGTGCCAGCAGCCCAGGGCTCTCTGGAAACACCATATATTTT	CASSPGLSGNTIYF	TRBV5-6	NA	TRBJ1-3	NA
TGTGCCAGCAGCAAAAGGGGTTACGAGCAGTACTTC	CASSKRGYEQYF	TRBV21-1	NA	TRBJ2-7	once
TGTGCCTGGAGTGCCAATCGGGGGACTGAAGCTTTCTTT	CAWSANRGTEAFF	TRBV30	NA	TRBJ1-1	NA
TGTGCCAGCAGTGGAAGCCTCTACGAGCAGTACTTC	CASSGSLYEQYF	TRBV2	NA	TRBJ2-7	NA
TGTGCCAGCAAACCGCTAGCGACCCAAGAGACCCAGTACTTC	CASKPLATQETQYF	TRBV6-5	NA	TRBJ2-5	NA
TGTGCCGCCTCTGGGGGAGGTGGACAGCCCCAGCATTTT	CAASGGGGQPQHF	TRBV30	NA	TRBJ1-5	NA
TGTGCCAGTAGTATGGGGGGAACTGAAGCTTTCTTT	CASSMGGTEAFF	TRBV19	NA	TRBJ1-1	NA
TGTGCCAGCACCAATAACCGGGTTAGCAATCAGCCCCAGCATTTT	CASTNNRVSNQPQHF	TRBV6-5	NA	TRBJ1-5	NA
TGTGCCAGCAGCGGGGGAGCGGGGATGGAGACCCAGTACTTC	CASSGGAGMETQYF	TRBV7-9	TRBD2	TRBJ2-5	NA
TGTGCTAGCAGCACCGGGACAGGGGGCTACGAGCAGTACTTC	CASSTGTGGYEQYF	TRBV7-7	TRBD1	TRBJ2-7	NA
TGCGCCAGCAGCCTGGGGCTCGTCAGCGGGGGGGAAGATACGCAGTATTTT	CASSLGLVSGGEDTQYF	TRBV4-1	TRBD2	TRBJ2-3	NA
TGTGCCAGCAGTGAGGGGGGGGCAGATTCCGGGTATGGCTACACCTTC	CASSEGGADSGYGYTF	TRBV6-1	NA	TRBJ1-2	NA